One and the same sample provided the 2 T cell receptor beta chains below, sequenced in a study of T cell responses to AZD1222 COVID-19 vaccine. The table came from immunoSEQ multiplex PCR; TCRdb's copy has only in-frame clones and leaves some out. The table shows some 160,000 clones, with around 93% occurring only once. Sequenced material: peripheral blood, taken on day 0 of AZD1222 vaccination. These receptors were obtained from an adult in good health.

The V and J genes are TRBV28 and TRBJ1-4, with TRBD1 matching over 9 bases. V trimming: 4 bases; J trimming: 7 bases; junction bases outside the gene matches: 13. In germline, CDR1 is MDHEN, CDR2 SYDVKM. CDR3 length equals 17 residues. The CDR3 loop is CASSSYGTGLYFEKLFF. The CDR3 coding sequence is TGTGCCAGCAGTTCGTACGGGACAGGGCTGTATTTTGAAAAACTGTTTTTT.

The chain recombines TRBV6-1 with TRBJ2-7; D is perhaps TRBD2 (6 bases). CDR1 MNHNS and CDR2 SASEGT come from the germline V gene. The CDR3 runs to 14 residues. V was trimmed by 3 bases and J by 6 bases, leaving 15 bases between them. The CDR3 bases are TGTGCCAGCAGTGACAGGGCGGGGTCCCGCGAGCAGTACTTC. Translated, it gives CASSDRAGSREQYF.